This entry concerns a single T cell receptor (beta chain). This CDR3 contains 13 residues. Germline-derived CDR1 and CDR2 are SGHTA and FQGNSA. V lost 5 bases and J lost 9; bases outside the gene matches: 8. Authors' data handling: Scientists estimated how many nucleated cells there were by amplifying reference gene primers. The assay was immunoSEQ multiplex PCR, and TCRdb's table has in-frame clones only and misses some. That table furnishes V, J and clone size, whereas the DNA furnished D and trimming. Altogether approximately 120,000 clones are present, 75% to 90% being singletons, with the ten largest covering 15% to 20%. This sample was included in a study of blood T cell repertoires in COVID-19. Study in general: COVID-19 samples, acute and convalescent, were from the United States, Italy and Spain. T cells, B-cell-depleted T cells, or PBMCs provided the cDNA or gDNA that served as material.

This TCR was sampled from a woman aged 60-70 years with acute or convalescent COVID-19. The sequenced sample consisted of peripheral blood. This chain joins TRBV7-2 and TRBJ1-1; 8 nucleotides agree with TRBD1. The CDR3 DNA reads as TGTGCCAGCAGCACGGACAGGGAGGGGAAAGCTTTCTTT. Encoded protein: CASSTDREGKAFF.